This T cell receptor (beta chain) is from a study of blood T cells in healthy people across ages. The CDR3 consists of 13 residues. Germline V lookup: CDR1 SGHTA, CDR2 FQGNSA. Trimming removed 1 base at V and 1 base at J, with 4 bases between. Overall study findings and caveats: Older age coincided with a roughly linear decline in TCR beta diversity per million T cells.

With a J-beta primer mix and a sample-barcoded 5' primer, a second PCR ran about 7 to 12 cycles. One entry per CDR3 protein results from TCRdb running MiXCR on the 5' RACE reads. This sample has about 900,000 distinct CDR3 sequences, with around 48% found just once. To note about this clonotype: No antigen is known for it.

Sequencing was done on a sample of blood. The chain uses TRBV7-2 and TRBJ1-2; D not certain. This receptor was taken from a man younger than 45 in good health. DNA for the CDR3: TGTGCCAGCAGCTTAGAGAATAACTATGGCTACACCTTC. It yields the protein CASSLENNYGYTF.